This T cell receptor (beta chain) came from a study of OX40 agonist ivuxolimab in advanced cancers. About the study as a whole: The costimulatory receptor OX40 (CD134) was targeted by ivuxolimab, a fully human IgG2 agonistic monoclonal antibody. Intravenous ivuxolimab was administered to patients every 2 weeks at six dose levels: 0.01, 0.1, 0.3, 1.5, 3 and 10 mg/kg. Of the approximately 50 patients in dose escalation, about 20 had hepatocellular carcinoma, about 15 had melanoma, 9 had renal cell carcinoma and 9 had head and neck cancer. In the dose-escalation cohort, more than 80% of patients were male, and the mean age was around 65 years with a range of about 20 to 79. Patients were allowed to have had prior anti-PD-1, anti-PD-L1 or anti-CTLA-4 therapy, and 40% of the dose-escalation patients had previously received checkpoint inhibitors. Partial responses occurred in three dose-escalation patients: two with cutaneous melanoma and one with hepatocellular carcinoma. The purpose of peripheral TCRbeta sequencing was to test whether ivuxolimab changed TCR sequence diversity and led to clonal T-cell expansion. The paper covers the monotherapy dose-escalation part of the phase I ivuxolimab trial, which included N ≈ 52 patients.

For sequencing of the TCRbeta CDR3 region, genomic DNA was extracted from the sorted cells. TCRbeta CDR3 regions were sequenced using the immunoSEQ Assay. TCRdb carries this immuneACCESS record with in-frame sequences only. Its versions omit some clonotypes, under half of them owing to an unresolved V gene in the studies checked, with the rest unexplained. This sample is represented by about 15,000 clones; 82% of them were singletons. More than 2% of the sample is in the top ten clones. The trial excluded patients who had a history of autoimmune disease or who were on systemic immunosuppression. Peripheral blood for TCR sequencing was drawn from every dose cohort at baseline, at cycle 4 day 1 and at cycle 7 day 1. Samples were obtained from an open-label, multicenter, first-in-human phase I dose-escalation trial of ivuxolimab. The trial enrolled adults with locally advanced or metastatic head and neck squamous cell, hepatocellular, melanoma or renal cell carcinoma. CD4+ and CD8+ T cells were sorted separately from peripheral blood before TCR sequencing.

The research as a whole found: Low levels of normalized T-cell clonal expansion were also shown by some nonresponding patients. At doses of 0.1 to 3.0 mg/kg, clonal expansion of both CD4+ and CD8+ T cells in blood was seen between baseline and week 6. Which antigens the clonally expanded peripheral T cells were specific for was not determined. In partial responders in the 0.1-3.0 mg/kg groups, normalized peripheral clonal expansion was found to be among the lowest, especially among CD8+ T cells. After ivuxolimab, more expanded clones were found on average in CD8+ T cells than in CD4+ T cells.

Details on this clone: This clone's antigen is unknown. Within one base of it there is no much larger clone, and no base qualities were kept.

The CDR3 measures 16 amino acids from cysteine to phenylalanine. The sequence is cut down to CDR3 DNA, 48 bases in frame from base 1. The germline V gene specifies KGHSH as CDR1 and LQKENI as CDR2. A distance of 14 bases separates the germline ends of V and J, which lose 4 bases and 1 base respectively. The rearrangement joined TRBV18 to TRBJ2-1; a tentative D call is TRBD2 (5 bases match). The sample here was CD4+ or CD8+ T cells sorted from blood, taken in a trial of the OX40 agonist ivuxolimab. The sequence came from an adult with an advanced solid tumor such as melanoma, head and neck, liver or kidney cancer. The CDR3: CASSHTGTKSYNEQFF. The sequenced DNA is TGTGCCAGCTCACACACGGGAACTAAGTCCTACAATGAGCAGTTCTTC.